The TCR beta chain under discussion was sequenced for a study of cytomegalovirus exposure and HLA in healthy donors. Study-level background: In terms of ancestry, the Caucasian-associated cluster contained about four fifths of the roughly 400 genotyped donors. Findings and limits, study-wide: TRBV6-2, TRBV6-3 and some other V segments were unresolvable in 87-base-pair reads. The productive fraction for most TCR beta V segments was about 87% or about 30% in an earlier analysis. Through in vitro validation, a few CMV-associated chains were shown to be specific for CMV antigens.

The PCR had 60 Vbeta and 13 Jbeta primers. The data were produced by immunoSEQ multiplex PCR, yet TCRdb's version contains in-frame clones alone and is incomplete. The sample lists about 220,000 clones; around 75% were seen once. Germline-derived CDR1 and CDR2 are PRHDT and FYEKMQ (reference sequence). V shed 4 bases and J 1 base; nucleotides not matched to a gene: 6. The CDR3 is made up of 15 amino acids. On this clone itself: Its target is unknown.

The rearrangement joins TRBV13 to TRBJ2-7, with 8 bases aligning to TRBD1. This sequence originates from a woman aged 25 to 45 in good health and CMV-seronegative. The sample comprised PBMCs. The CDR3 loop reads CASSYQGQGSYEQYF. CDR3 DNA sequence: TGTGCCAGCAGCTACCAAGGACAGGGTTCCTACGAGCAGTACTTC.